The sequence of this T cell receptor (beta chain) was determined in a study of blood T cell repertoires in COVID-19. Original handling: Scientists estimated how many nucleated cells there were by amplifying reference gene primers. Here immunoSEQ multiplex PCR was the method, and the copy in TCRdb shows in-frame clones only, minus some. V, J and clone size reflect that table, while D and trimming were determined from the DNA. The sample lists some 150,000 clones; 80% to 90% were seen once. Per germline, CDR1 MNHEY and CDR2 SVGAGI. This CDR3 spans 15 amino acids. V gave up 7 bases and J gave up 4 bases; unmatched junction bases: 10.

The chain links TRBV6-5 to TRBJ2-3; 8 bases are shared with TRBD2. This TCR was recovered from an older woman with COVID-19, enrolled during active disease. The sequencing input was peripheral blood. The CDR3 is CASTGLALGADTQYF. In DNA, the CDR3 is TGTGCCAGCACCGGACTAGCCCTGGGCGCAGATACGCAGTATTTT.